This T cell receptor beta chain is from a study of cytomegalovirus exposure and HLA in healthy donors (dated by TCRdb to the late 2010s). For the study in its entirety: According to an earlier analysis of a few hundred of the donors, about 179 million T cells yielded over 100 million unique TCR beta sequences and 276 Gb of sequence data. An early release that covered some 630 HLA-typed donors contained approximately 320 gigabases of sequencing data and about 93 million unique TCR sequences. Among the 398 genotyped donors, roughly 80% belonged to the genetic ancestry cluster associated with self-reported Caucasian donors. The study aimed to test whether cataloging public T cell receptors could reveal signatures of past pathogen exposure. Using immunosequencing, the study profiled T cell repertoires from around 680 subjects and related those repertoires to cytomegalovirus serostatus. Along with the approximately 600-subject first cohort, a separate validation cohort of over a hundred different subjects was used. High-throughput TCR immunosequencing, statistical association of individual TCRs with disease status, and machine learning were combined to predict cytomegalovirus infection status. A later analysis re-examined previously published TCR beta repertoires from more than 600 donors and added high-resolution HLA genotyping to investigate patterns of TCR occurrence. Rather than using new phenotypic data, the later analysis identified candidate immune exposures from TCR beta sequences and from how often those sequences occurred across donors. To decide whether each TCR beta V gene segment behaved as functional or pseudogenic, an earlier analysis of approximately 590 of the donors relied on high-throughput TCR beta sequencing. Alongside the repertoire data, information on donor age, sex, ethnicity and CMV serostatus was compiled. In a later genetic analysis, genome-wide SNP genotypes for about three fifths of the roughly 670 donors were used, and that subset was treated as a discovery cohort. Every repertoire in the discovery cohort had been generated on one and the same sequencing platform. HLA typing covered class I and class II loci at four-digit resolution. Typing coverage differed by locus: A, B, C, DRB1 and DQB1 were typed in roughly 620-640 donors, DQA1 in around 500, DPA1 in over 600, and DPB1 in roughly 450. Roughly five DR-DQ haplotypes were handled as single units for association and clustering, since linkage in the cohort was strong. Among 398 genotyped donors of the cohort, an average of approximately 240,000 unique TCR beta nucleotide sequences was sequenced per donor, of which about 19% were non-productive.

About this clone itself: Its specific antigen is unknown. No quality values exist for individual bases; no much larger clone is one base distant.

On the study overall, not on this receptor specifically: In a later analysis, HLA-associated TCR beta chains showed more clonal expansion and lower generation probabilities than non-associated chains that were equally common. A further reported finding was that TCR beta sequences accurately predicted the HLA-A and HLA-B alleles for most subjects in the first cohort. Most TCR sequences were observed very rarely across donors, whereas some public TCRs were present in many individuals. Specific HLA alleles were associated with 15,000 to 20,000 TCR beta sequences at a false discovery rate of 0.05 in a later analysis. Because some donors lacked HLA typing at each locus, the association tests relied only on the typed subset. An earlier analysis of some 590 of the donors showed that most TCR beta V segments appeared in productive rearrangements either about 87% or about 30% of the time, which broadly matched IMGT annotations. In this cohort, only TCR beta chains were sequenced, and detectable features were limited by the absence of alpha or paired-chain data. Because the 87-base-pair reads could not distinguish some IMGT-functional V segments, including TRBV6-2 and TRBV6-3, those segments were excluded. According to a later analysis, most CMV-associated TCR beta chains appeared to be HLA-restricted, and the HLA associations seemed to be driven largely by CMV exposure. Cytomegalovirus status was reported to be diagnosed by the classifier with high specificity and sensitivity in both the original and validation cohorts. Linkage disequilibrium might explain the correlated functional status among segregating V segments, but an unknown experimental factor could not be ruled out. A later analysis found that TCR association rates varied across HLA loci, with DRB1 alleles showing the most associated TCRs and HLA-C alleles the fewest. A total of 150 to 200 TCR beta chains were listed by the study as associated with cytomegalovirus. Because counts were too low, about 17 rarely observed V segments, including chromosome 9 orphons, were excluded from the earlier analysis of about 500 of the donors. It was suggested by the authors that the approach could potentially be generalized to other disease states and immunological phenotypes. Three of the identified cytomegalovirus-associated TCR beta chains were confirmed in vitro to be specific for cytomegalovirus antigens. When HLA alleles, especially DR and DQ, strongly co-occurred, attributing TCR associations to individual alleles was difficult. The presence/absence analyses assumed that sequencing depth was roughly uniform across donors, and that assumption may not be true. According to a later analysis, parvovirus B19, influenza, CMV and Epstein-Barr virus appeared linked to several top co-occurrence clusters. According to a later genetic analysis, donors in an Asian-associated ancestry cluster had fewer N-insertions in productive TCRs than the approximately 690-donor mean. CMV serostatus was the only immune exposure information available for the cohort. A later genetic analysis associated a missense DCLRE1C variant with V-gene and J-gene trimming of TCR beta chains, and an independent cohort replicated the association. A cluster of highly shared sequence variants was judged likely to represent a technical artifact of the sequencing pipeline.

The protocol used for the library was the immunoSEQ multiplex PCR assay. The multiplex PCR relied on a mix of 60 forward primers for TCR Vbeta segments and 13 reverse primers for TCR Jbeta segments. The CDR3 region of rearranged TCR beta genes was amplified from genomic DNA with a multiplex PCR assay. On the Illumina HiSeq System, the amplified TCR beta libraries were sequenced as 87-base-pair reads. The paper's processing steps were these. Across the 700 or so repertoires, a later analysis counted tens of millions of unique TCR beta chains, roughly 11 million of which were shared by at least two donors. To remove PCR and sequencing errors, raw reads were error-corrected and collapsed into unique sequences using a nearest-neighbor algorithm that merged closely related sequences. CDR3 sequences were aligned to IMGT reference sequences to assign V, D and J gene segments. For a sequence to be retained, a match of at least six nucleotides to both a V gene segment and a J gene segment was required. A rearrangement was called productive if the CDR3 had no stop codons and remained in frame with V and J, and every other rearrangement was called non-productive. CDR3 was defined according to IMGT convention as the region running from the second conserved V-encoded cysteine to the conserved J-encoded phenylalanine. The earlier analysis of roughly 590 of the donors excluded sequences that lacked an unambiguous match to a single V gene segment. In an earlier analysis of roughly 500 of the donors, V segments were called functional above 56.7% productive rearrangements and were called segregating when the between-donor standard deviation exceeded 5%. A statistical classification framework was built for diagnosing cytomegalovirus status from the catalog of TCR beta chain sequences. In a later analysis, V and J genes were assigned by comparing TCR nucleotide sequences against IMGT/GENE-DB human TR gene sequences. In a later analysis, CDR3 sequences and most-parsimonious VDJ recombination scenarios were assigned using the TCRdist pipeline. In a later analysis, every TCR beta chain was defined by the combination of its CDR3 amino acid sequence and its V-gene family, and reads without a unique V-gene family were dropped. To address suspected cross-contamination and a sequencing artifact, a later analysis removed some 620 highly shared, low-generation-probability nucleotide sequences. In a later analysis, a clonal expansion index was calculated for each public chain from normalized within-repertoire ranks of inferred template counts. Generation probabilities in a later analysis came from a VDJ recombination model fitted to out-of-frame rearrangements, and those results were checked against IGoR. Hypergeometric tests were used in a later analysis to score TCR-TCR, TCR-HLA and TCR-CMV co-occurrence, with a repertoire-size bias correction applied to the TCR pairs. False discovery rates were estimated in a later analysis by permuting HLA or CMV assignments 20 times. A later analysis grouped co-occurring TCRs with DBSCAN, adding TCRdist sequence similarity when clustering within HLA-allele-positive subsets. Repertoires with fewer than 30,000 or more than 120,000 public chains were left out of co-occurrence clustering, as were about 5 repertoires with anomalous nucleotide sharing. TCRdb carries this immuneACCESS record with in-frame sequences only. Its versions omit some clonotypes, under half of them owing to an unresolved V gene in the studies checked, with the rest unexplained. Clonal size and the V and J genes are those of that table, whereas D and trimming came from the DNA. Here the sample has about 150,000 clones; 55% to 70% occur a single time. About 7.1% of the sample lies in the top ten.

Via the germline V gene, CDR1 is SGHTA and CDR2 FQGTGA. Spanning cysteine to phenylalanine, the CDR3 consists of 14 amino acids. CDR3 DNA only is kept here, 42 bases in frame from base 1. A distance of 8 bases separates the germline ends of V and J, which lose 1 base and 2 bases respectively. The cohort was made up of under 800 healthy bone marrow donors. Cohort members were all nominally healthy when sampled, although unrecorded immune exposures were likely present. The donor was CMV seropositive and belonged to the group of some 290 seropositive cohort members. A peripheral blood sample was collected from each donor, and TCR beta sequencing was performed on peripheral blood mononuclear cells. The Qiagen DNeasy Blood Extraction Kit was used to extract genomic DNA from the blood cell samples.

The chain uses TRBV7-3 and TRBJ1-1; TRBD1 is possibly the D segment (5 matching bases). Sequencing was performed on PBMCs. The source is an older woman in good health and CMV-seropositive. This receptor carries the CDR3 CASSLSRANTEAFF. The bases are TGTGCCAGCAGCTTAAGCAGGGCAAACACTGAAGCTTTCTTT.